The 24 T cell receptor beta chains below all came from one sample that was sequenced in a study of vaccination effects on CD4 cells after COVID-19. This table comes from immunoSEQ multiplex PCR, and its TCRdb copy is limited to in-frame clones, with some not included. This sample has approximately 83,000 clones, with roughly 73% found just once. Viral peptide pools were used in the ViraFEST assay to expand antigen-specific CD4+ T cells, and sequencing came afterward. Scientists isolated CD4+ T cells after a roughly 10-day culture period ended. All participants had two doses of either the BNT162b2 or mRNA-1273 vaccine. For these receptors, no antigen is known. Here the sequenced sample was CD4+ T cells from PBMCs cultured with HCoV-OC43 spike peptides, taken after COVID-19 vaccination. The subset is: HCoV-OC43 spike overlapping peptide pool stimulation. The receptors derive from a human donor who received a COVID-19 vaccine.

The chain uses TRBV18 and TRBJ2-3; 9 positions agree with TRBD1. Losses at the gene ends were 1 base for V and 3 bases for J; bases not matched to a gene: 2. This CDR3 has 15 amino acids. CDR1 is KGHSH, CDR2 LQKENI, per germline. In DNA form, the CDR3 reads TGTGCCAGCTCACCACTTGGGACAGGGACAGATACGCAGTATTTT. Translation gives CASSPLGTGTDTQYF.

The chain joins TRBV10-3 to TRBJ2-3; TRBD1 matches at 9 bases. There are 18 residues in the CDR3. Per germline, CDR1 ENHRY and CDR2 SYGVKD. V was pared by 2 bases and J by 2 bases, with 11 bases of the junction left unmatched. CDR3 sequence (DNA): TGTGCCATCAGTGAGAGGGGACAGGGCAGTAGGTCCACAGATACGCAGTATTTT. Translated, it gives CAISERGQGSRSTDTQYF.

The chain recombines TRBV29-1 with TRBJ2-5, with D tentatively TRBD1 or TRBD2 (5 bases each). CDR1 is SQVTM and CDR2 is ANQGSEA in the germline V gene. The CDR3 loop spans 11 amino acids. Trimming stripped 5 bases from V and 5 bases from J, with 9 bases between. CDR3 sequence reads: CSVRWGETQYF. The CDR3 DNA follows: TGCAGCGTTCGATGGGGGGAGACCCAGTACTTC.

CDR3 loop: CAIHPDTQYF. The CDR3 nucleotides read TGTGCCATCCATCCAGATACGCAGTATTTT. The rearrangement uses TRBV21-1 and TRBJ2-3; the D call of TRBD1 is as the table states it, not checked on the DNA. TRBV21-1 is deemed a pseudogene. The CDR3 length is 10 residues.

This clone was seen a few times. The rearrangement links TRBV4-1 to TRBJ2-2; tentatively, D is TRBD2 (5 bases). V lost 3 bases and J lost 6, with 5 bases in between. Looked up from germline, CDR1 is MGHRA and CDR2 is YSYEKL. This CDR3 has 12 amino acids. The CDR3 reads CASSQRAGELFF. The DNA of the CDR3 is TGCGCCAGCAGCCAGAGGGCCGGGGAGCTGTTTTTT.

The chain is built from TRBV6-5 and TRBJ2-5; D gene unclear. The CDR3 consists of 12 residues. The ends were cut back, 6 bases at V and 4 bases at J, with 9 bases in the middle. Germline V gene sequence: CDR1 MNHEY, CDR2 SVGAGI. The CDR3 spells CASSSWGETQYF. As DNA, the CDR3 is TGTGCCAGCAGCTCCTGGGGAGAGACCCAGTACTTC.

This clone was observed a single time. This chain links TRBV15 with TRBJ1-5, with 9 bases lining up with TRBD1. The germline CDR1 and CDR2 sequences are LNHNV and YYDKDF (reference sequence). The CDR3 length is 18 residues. The junction had 12 bases not matched to a gene; V was cut back by 1 base and J by 5 bases. CDR3 sequence (DNA): TGTGCCACCAGCAGAGGGGTTCCGAACAGGGGGCTTCATCAGCCCCAGCATTTT. Translation: CATSRGVPNRGLHQPQHF.

This clone has more than one count but fewer than ten. The chain has TRBV6-6 and TRBJ1-3; D not resolved. Trimming pared 2 bases from V and 0 bases from J, leaving 11 bases between. The length of the CDR3 is 16 residues. Germline values: CDR1 MNHNY, CDR2 SVGAGI (reference sequence). The CDR3 nucleotides read TGTGCCAGCAGTTACAGGGCAGAGAGCTCTGGAAACACCATATATTTT. It encodes CASSYRAESSGNTIYF.

V gene TRBV10-2 combines with J gene TRBJ2-2; TRBD1 matches at 7 bases. The CDR3 is 14 residues long. V was pared by 3 bases and J by 4 bases, with 2 bases of the junction left unmatched. Germline CDR1 reads WSHSY; CDR2 reads SAAADI. The CDR3 here is CASSERGPTGELFF. The CDR3, as DNA: TGCGCCAGCAGTGAAAGGGGGCCCACCGGGGAGCTGTTTTTT.

This clone was seen more than once but under ten times. The chain recombines TRBV18 with TRBJ1-1, with 9 nucleotides matching TRBD1. Trimming at V came to 0 bases and at J to 5 bases, leaving 7 bases not matched to a gene. This CDR3 contains 16 residues. CDR1 is KGHSH, CDR2 LQKENI, per germline. The CDR3 here is CASSPPVLQGATEAFF. CDR3 nucleotides: TGTGCCAGCTCACCACCTGTTCTACAGGGGGCAACTGAAGCTTTCTTT.

This clone was counted only a few times. The chain links TRBV19 to TRBJ2-1, with D perhaps being TRBD1 or TRBD2 (5 bases each). The CDR3 has 15 residues. Trimming cost V 5 bases and J 4 bases, with 15 bases left between them. The germline gives CDR1 LNHDA, CDR2 SQIVND (reference sequence). For the CDR3, the DNA is TGTGCCAGTAGTTTAACTGGGGGAACTTACAATGAGCAGTTCTTC. It yields the protein CASSLTGGTYNEQFF.

A few counts support this clone. CDR3 residues: CASSESPTGVGYTF. DNA of the CDR3: TGTGCCAGCAGTGAATCCCCCACAGGGGTTGGCTACACCTTC. The chain links TRBV2 to TRBJ1-2, with 7 nucleotides matching TRBD1. Germline values: CDR1 SNHLY, CDR2 FYNNEI. V lost 2 bases and J lost 7; bases outside the gene matches: 7. The CDR3 is made up of 14 amino acids.

The V call is TRBV3-1 (or the pseudogene TRBV3-2), the J call TRBJ1-5; 7 positions match TRBD1. Germline V gives CDR1 LGHDT, CDR2 YNNKEL (reference sequence). The CDR3 totals 16 residues. Trimming removed 4 bases from V and 6 bases from J; junction bases left unmatched: 12. The CDR3 region has the DNA TGTGCCAGCAGCCCATCTGGAGGGGGCTCTGGTCAGCCCCAGCATTTT. This sequence encodes CASSPSGGGSGQPQHF.

The V gene is TRBV9, the J gene TRBJ1-2; D possibly corresponds to TRBD1 (5 bases). The CDR3 contains 15 residues. Trimming pared 4 bases from V and 1 base from J, leaving 14 bases between. Germline values: CDR1 SGDLS, CDR2 YYNGEE. The CDR3, as DNA: TGTGCCAGCAGCCCCGGGGGGACGGATAACTATGGCTACACCTTC. Protein product: CASSPGGTDNYGYTF.

In nucleotides, the CDR3 is TGTGCCAGCAGCCAAGGGGCGGCTTTGGCTAACTATGGCTACACCTTC. This codes for CASSQGAALANYGYTF. This chain uses TRBV7-2 with TRBJ1-2, with D tentatively TRBD1 (5 bases). The CDR3 is made up of 16 amino acids. The germline V gene encodes CDR1 SGHTA and CDR2 FQGNSA. Trimming cost V 5 bases and J 0 bases, with 16 bases left between them.

The V call is TRBV7-9, the J call TRBJ2-3, with 10 bases identical to TRBD2. The V segment lost 7 bases and the J segment 3 bases; nucleotides outside the gene matches: 10. The length of the CDR3 is 16 residues. Germline values: CDR1 SEHNR, CDR2 FQNEAQ (reference sequence). The CDR3 coding sequence is TGTGCCAGCACCCCCGGGCCTAGCGGGGGAACAGATACGCAGTATTTT. The encoded protein is CASTPGPSGGTDTQYF.

Note on this clone: Germline is not matched at one junction end, which may reflect a read error. CDR3 amino acids: CASGMAGTGGWELFF. DNA of the CDR3: TGTGCCAGTGGTATGGCCGGGACAGGGGGCTGGGAGCTGTTTTTT. The V gene is TRBV19, the J gene TRBJ2-2, with TRBD1 identical over 12 bases. The germline gives CDR1 LNHDA, CDR2 SQIVND (reference sequence). This CDR3 contains 15 residues.

V and J are TRBV10-2 and TRBJ1-6; 9 nucleotides line up with TRBD1. Looked up from germline, CDR1 is WSHSY and CDR2 is SAAADI. V shed 6 bases, J shed 8 bases, and the junction held 11 bases outside the gene matches. CDR3 length equals 16 residues. The CDR3 region has the DNA TGCGCCAGCAGAAGGACAGGGGATGGAGGAGATTCACCCCTCCACTTT. It translates to CASRRTGDGGDSPLHF.

The chain employs TRBV7-6 and TRBJ1-2; D might be TRBD1 (6 bases). V lost 4 bases to trimming and J lost 0 bases, with 12 bases between them. Germline lookup yields CDR1 SGHVS and CDR2 FNYEAQ. The CDR3 consists of 15 residues. The chain's CDR3 is CASSSGTSPNYGYTF. In DNA form, the CDR3 reads TGTGCCAGCAGCTCCGGGACATCCCCTAACTATGGCTACACCTTC.

This chain links TRBV7-6 with TRBJ2-7; 7 positions agree with TRBD1. The trim removed 5 bases at V and 5 bases at J, leaving 9 bases unmatched. The CDR3 has 14 residues. Germline CDR1 is SGHVS and CDR2 is FNYEAQ. The CDR3 here is CASSRGQDFNEQYV. Here the CDR3 DNA reads TGTGCCAGCAGCCGCGGACAGGACTTTAACGAGCAGTACGTC.

CDR3 loop: CASSTLTGELFF. For the CDR3, the DNA is TGTGCCAGCAGCACCCTAACCGGGGAGCTGTTTTTT. V and J are TRBV7-9 and TRBJ2-2; unclear D gene. The CDR3 contains 12 residues. CDR1 and CDR2 (germline): SEHNR, FQNEAQ (reference sequence). The ends were cut back, 5 bases at V and 5 bases at J, with 6 bases in the middle.

This clone was observed a handful of times. The chain carries TRBV5-1 and TRBJ2-3, with TRBD2 identical over 9 bases. The CDR3 consists of 17 residues. The V gene end was trimmed by 6 bases and the J gene end by 0 bases; junction bases not matched to a gene: 11. Germline lookup yields CDR1 SGHRS and CDR2 YFSETQ. This chain's CDR3 is CASTLAGGPLSTDTQYF. CDR3 nucleotide sequence: TGCGCCAGCACACTGGCGGGGGGGCCTTTGAGCACAGATACGCAGTATTTT. The complete variable domain, with remaining parts taken from reference TRBV5-1 and TRBJ2-3, reads KAGVTQTPRYLIKTRGQQVTLSCSPISGHRSVSWYQQTPGQGLQFLFEYFSETQRNKGNFPGRFSGRQFSNSRSEMNVSTLELGDSALYLCASTLAGGPLSTDTQYFGPGTRLTVL.

The V call is TRBV5-1, the J call TRBJ1-2, with D hard to call. The CDR3 is made up of 14 amino acids. V was trimmed by 4 bases and J by 0 bases, leaving 10 bases between them. Germline assignment: CDR1 SGHRS and CDR2 YFSETQ. CDR3 sequence: CASSPDPSNYGYTF. The CDR3 DNA reads as TGCGCCAGCAGCCCGGACCCTTCTAACTATGGCTACACCTTC.

The chain uses TRBV24-1 and TRBJ2-1; 7 bases agree with TRBD2. CDR3 length: 20 amino acids. V shed 3 bases, J shed 4 bases, and the junction held 20 bases outside the gene matches. CDR1 is KGHDR, CDR2 SFDVKD, per germline. The CDR3 bases are TGTGCCACCAGTGATCCGAACCCGACCCAGTGGCGGGGGTCGTACAATGAGCAGTTCTTC. This encodes CATSDPNPTQWRGSYNEQFF.